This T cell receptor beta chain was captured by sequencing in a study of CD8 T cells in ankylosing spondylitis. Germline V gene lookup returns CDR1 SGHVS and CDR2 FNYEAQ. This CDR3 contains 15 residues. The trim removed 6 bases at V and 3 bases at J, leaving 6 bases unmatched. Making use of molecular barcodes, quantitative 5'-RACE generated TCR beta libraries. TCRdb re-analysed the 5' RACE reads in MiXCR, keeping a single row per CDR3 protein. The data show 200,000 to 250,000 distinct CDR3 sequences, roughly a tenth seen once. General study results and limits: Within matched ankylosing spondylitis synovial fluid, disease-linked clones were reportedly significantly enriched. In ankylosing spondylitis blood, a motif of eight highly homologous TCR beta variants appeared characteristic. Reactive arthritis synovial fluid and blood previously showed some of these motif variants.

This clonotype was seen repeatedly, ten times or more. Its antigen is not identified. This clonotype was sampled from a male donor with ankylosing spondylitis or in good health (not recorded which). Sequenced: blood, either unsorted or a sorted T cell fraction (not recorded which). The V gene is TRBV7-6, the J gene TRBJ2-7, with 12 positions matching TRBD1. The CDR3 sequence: CASSYRDRGLYEQYF. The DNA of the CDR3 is TGTGCCAGCAGTTACCGGGACAGGGGGCTCTACGAGCAGTACTTC. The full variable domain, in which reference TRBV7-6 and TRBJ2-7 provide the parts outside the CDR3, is GAGVSQSPRYKVTKRGQDVALRCDPISGHVSLYWYRQALGQGPEFLTYFNYEAQQDKSGLPNDRFSAERPEGSISTLTIQRTEQRDSAMYRCASSYRDRGLYEQYFGPGTRLTVT.